This TCR beta chain was captured by sequencing in a study of lymphopenia after photon versus proton radiotherapy. Study-wide points: Survival link was tested only in deceased patients; proton benefit remains a possibility. After the lymphocyte nadir, photon-treated repertoires showed oligoclonal expansion, especially of CD8+ Temra cells. Post-nadir TCR diversity decline inversely tracked overall survival among those who died. Photon-treated patients lost naive T cells and TCR diversity; proton-treated stayed stable.

The table lists this clone with a count of one. The antigen is not known. The data were produced by immunoSEQ multiplex PCR, yet TCRdb's version contains in-frame clones alone and is incomplete. The table lists about 33,000 clones, 85% to 90% of them singletons. Trimming took off 0 bases at V and 6 bases at J, with 11 bases between the two ends. The CDR3 totals 14 residues. In germline, CDR1 is MNHEY, CDR2 SVGAGI. This specimen was peripheral blood, taken from a patient treated with photon-based radiotherapy. The chain carries TRBV6-5 and TRBJ1-1; TRBD1 might be the D (6 bases). This TCR came from a woman between 45 and 65 years old with pancreatic cancer. The chain's CDR3 is CASSYSEGGPEAFF. Here the CDR3 DNA reads TGTGCCAGCAGTTACTCGGAGGGGGGGCCTGAAGCTTTCTTT.